This T cell receptor (beta chain) appears in the sequencing data of a study of shared T cell receptors in the human thymus. The method was immunoSEQ multiplex PCR; TCRdb's version includes in-frame clones alone and lacks a portion of them. The sample has approximately 660,000 clones, approximately 90% seen once. This clone was counted a few times. These same data were also listed under a study on human thymus T cells. According to that study: Obtained as resections during corrective heart surgery, the thymus tissue was then studied.

The TCR was taken from a boy under two years old with a congenital heart defect. What was sequenced was thymocytes.

The CDR3 spells CASSEARPGGAYEQYF. For the CDR3, the DNA is TGTGCCAGCAGTGAAGCCAGGCCGGGAGGTGCCTACGAGCAGTACTTC. The chain employs TRBV2 and TRBJ2-7; TRBD2 aligns across 7 bases. CDR3 length equals 16 residues. With V trimmed by 0 bases and J by 2 bases, 7 bases remained unmatched. The germline gives CDR1 SNHLY, CDR2 FYNNEI.